The 10 T cell receptor beta chains reported below all come from one sample, sequenced in a study of shared clonotypes between healthy human individuals (dated by TCRdb to the early 2020s). The library was obtained by the immunoSEQ multiplex PCR assay. As stored in TCRdb, this immuneACCESS dataset retains in-frame rearrangements with V and J assigned. A fraction of the clones does not appear; measured against another copy, unresolved V genes explain less than half of the discrepancy, and the remainder lacks a known reason. The sample data list millions of clones, and around 94% of these were observed just once. The leading ten clones occupy 0.13% to 0.15% of the sample. The specimen sequenced was naive CD4+ T cells sorted from blood. This specimen's cell subset or site label, interpreted: CD45RA+ positively selected. These receptors were taken from a man between 18 and 35 years old in good health.

The gene calls are TRBV10-2 and TRBJ1-4; possibly TRBD1 for D (5 bases). V lost 5 bases and J lost 8, with 15 bases in between. Germline V gene sequence: CDR1 WSHSY, CDR2 SAAADI. The CDR3 is made up of 14 amino acids. CDR3 loop: CASSRRTPGEKLFF. The CDR3 DNA sequence: TGCGCCAGCAGTCGACGGACACCAGGGGAAAAACTGTTTTTT.

Regarding this clone: Different DNA sequences within this sample yield the same CDR3. The rearrangement joins TRBV6-5 to TRBJ2-3, with TRBD1 as a possible D gene (6 bases). V dropped 0 bases and J dropped 1 base, with 11 bases sitting between them. Germline loops: CDR1 MNHEY, CDR2 SVGAGI. The CDR3 runs to 16 residues. The CDR3 loop is CASSYSGPGGTDTQYF. In nucleotides, the CDR3 is TGTGCCAGCAGTTACTCGGGTCCAGGGGGCACAGATACGCAGTATTTT.

The V call is TRBV19, the J call TRBJ1-2; TRBD1 matches 7 bases. CDR3 size: 14 residues. The V and J ends lost 9 bases and 4 bases, in that order; junction bases with no gene match: 11. Germline V gene data show CDR1 as LNHDA and CDR2 as SQIVND (reference sequence). In DNA form, the CDR3 reads TGTGCCAGCAAAGATCAGGGGGTCGGCTATGGCTACACCTTC. Its translation: CASKDQGVGYGYTF.

This chain links TRBV10-3 with TRBJ2-5; 9 bases map to TRBD1. Germline assignment: CDR1 ENHRY and CDR2 SYGVKD. The CDR3 covers 15 residues. The V gene end was trimmed by 6 bases and the J gene end by 4 bases; junction bases not matched to a gene: 9. CDR3 sequence (DNA): TGTGCCATCAGCGAGGGCGACAGGGGGAGAGAGACCCAGTACTTC. Its protein is CAISEGDRGRETQYF.

As concerns this clone: This same CDR3 is encoded by further DNA sequences in the sample. This rearrangement joins TRBV27 to TRBJ1-1; TRBD1 matches at 9 bases. The CDR3 contains 14 residues. The V gene end was trimmed by 5 bases and the J gene end by 10 bases; junction bases not matched to a gene: 11. Germline CDR1 reads MNHEY; CDR2 reads SMNVEV (reference sequence). Here the CDR3 DNA reads TGTGCCAGCAGTCCGCGGACAGGGGTTGGGGGAGCTTTCTTT. This encodes CASSPRTGVGGAFF.

The chain employs TRBV28 and TRBJ2-7, with D tentatively TRBD2 (5 bases). V lost 2 bases, J lost 1 base, and 18 bases lay in between. Germline V gene data show CDR1 as MDHEN and CDR2 as SYDVKM. CDR3 size: 17 residues. The CDR3 nucleotides read TGTGCCAGCAGTTTAAAATCGCTGCGGGTTCTTTCCTACGAGCAGTACTTC. Its protein product is CASSLKSLRVLSYEQYF.

The chain couples TRBV18 to TRBJ1-1; the match to TRBD1 covers 11 bases. Trimming at V came to 1 base and at J to 3 bases, leaving 7 bases not matched to a gene. CDR3 length equals 17 residues. Germline V gene lookup returns CDR1 KGHSH and CDR2 LQKENI. The CDR3 DNA follows: TGTGCCAGCTCACCACAAATGGCGGGACAGGGGGACACTGAAGCTTTCTTT. This translates into CASSPQMAGQGDTEAFF.

Only one count was recorded for this clone. The CDR3 loop reads CASSQQGGETQYF. In DNA form, the CDR3 reads TGTGCCAGCAGCCAACAGGGGGGGGAGACCCAGTACTTC. The chain employs TRBV5-4 and TRBJ2-5, with D perhaps TRBD1 (8 bases). Trimming stripped 4 bases from V and 5 bases from J, with 12 bases between. The CDR3 length is 13 residues. Germline CDR1 SGHNT, CDR2 YYREEE (reference sequence).

The chain combines TRBV15 with TRBJ2-5; D uncertain. Germline CDR1 LNHNV, CDR2 YYDKDF (reference sequence). Trimming removed 5 bases from V and 2 bases from J, with 12 bases in between. The CDR3 contains 14 residues. The CDR3, as DNA: TGTGCCACCAGCCCATCGACCCCGCAAGAGACCCAGTACTTC. The encoded protein is CATSPSTPQETQYF.

This clone was seen a single time. The rearrangement uses TRBV10-1 and TRBJ1-5, with D unclear. CDR3 length: 19 residues. From germline, CDR1 is WNHNN and CDR2 SYGVQD (reference sequence). V lost 0 bases and J 1 base, leaving 19 bases between the germline ends. CDR3 loop: CASSESGGRLRESNQPQHF. The DNA for the CDR3 is TGCGCCAGCAGTGAGTCCGGAGGGCGCCTACGGGAGAGCAATCAGCCCCAGCATTTT.